The 22 T cell receptor beta chains below all came from one sample that was sequenced in a study of Ad26.COV2.S vaccination and SARS-CoV-2 variants. Generated by immunoSEQ multiplex PCR, the TCRdb table keeps only in-frame clones and is missing some. The data show approximately 300,000 clones, with 86% seen just once and around 1.9% held by the top ten. Treatment indicated: about 20 received Ad26.COV2.S at low or high dose, single or two shots; 5 received placebo; per-sample allocation not given. All samples were drawn on day 63, counting from the first vaccine or placebo injection. The specimen comprised peripheral blood, sampled in a trial of Ad26.COV2.S vaccine versus placebo. Source of these receptors: a person between 18 and 65 years old who received the Ad26.COV2.S COVID-19 vaccine or a placebo.

The table lists this clone with a count of one. The chain carries TRBV30 and TRBJ1-4; 12 bases agree with TRBD1. CDR1 is GTSNPN and CDR2 is SVGIG in the germline V gene (reference sequence). The CDR3 covers 15 residues. Trimming took 3 bases from V and 2 from J; bases not matched to a gene: 1. Written as DNA, the CDR3 is TGTGCCTGGAGGGGGACAGGGGGCACTAATGAAAAACTGTTTTTT. This sequence encodes CAWRGTGGTNEKLFF. Drawing the rest from reference TRBV30 and TRBJ1-4, the complete variable domain is SQTIHQWPATLVQPVGSPLSLECTVEGTSNPNLYWYRQAAGRGLQLLFYSVGIGQISSEVPQNLSASRPQDRQFILSSKKLLLSDSGFYLCAWRGTGGTNEKLFFGSGTQLSVL.

The chain joins TRBV15 to TRBJ2-2; either TRBD1 or TRBD2 may supply D (5 bases each). CDR3 length: 17 residues. The ends were cut back, 1 base at V and 1 base at J, with 13 bases in the middle. Per the germline V gene, CDR1 is LNHNV and CDR2 is YYDKDF (reference sequence). The CDR3 bases are TGTGCCACCAGCAGAGCTTCCGGGACGGAGAACACCGGGGAGCTGTTTTTT. This encodes CATSRASGTENTGELFF. Complete variable domain (other parts from reference TRBV15 and TRBJ2-2): DAMVIQNPRYQVTQFGKPVTLSCSQTLNHNVMYWYQQKSSQAPKLLFHYYDKDFNNEADTPDNFQSRRPNTSFCFLDIRSPGLGDTAMYLCATSRASGTENTGELFFGEGSRLTVL.

The chain carries TRBV10-2 and TRBJ2-1, with TRBD1 matching over 10 bases. CDR3 length equals 19 residues. V dropped 6 bases and J dropped 7; count of bases not matched to a gene: 21. Looked up from germline, CDR1 is WSHSY and CDR2 is SAAADI. CDR3 bases: TGCGCCAGCAGGACAGGGGGCCTGACAACGGTGACAAAATGGAATGAGCAGTTCTTC. Translating gives CASRTGGLTTVTKWNEQFF.

The J gene is TRBJ2-1, the V gene TRBV6-5; D is possibly TRBD1 (6 bases). Germline-derived CDR1 and CDR2 are MNHEY and SVGAGI. This CDR3 region has 14 residues. V shed 6 bases and J shed 0 bases, with 9 bases lying between them. Here the CDR3 reads CASSRTDSYNEQFF. In DNA form, the CDR3 reads TGTGCCAGCAGCCGGACAGACTCCTACAATGAGCAGTTCTTC.

The rearrangement links TRBV2 to TRBJ1-6; maybe TRBD1 (6 bases). Germline loops: CDR1 SNHLY, CDR2 FYNNEI. Trimming pared 6 bases from V and 10 bases from J, leaving 13 bases between. The CDR3 contains 13 residues. The CDR3 sequence: CASRDRWGSPLHF. CDR3 nucleotide sequence: TGTGCCAGCAGAGACAGGTGGGGATCACCCCTCCACTTT.

There are a few counts of this clone. V gene TRBV6-6 combines with J gene TRBJ2-7; D gene uncertain. Trimming took off 0 bases at V and 4 bases at J, with 7 bases between the two ends. Germline V gene sequence: CDR1 MNHNY, CDR2 SVGAGI (reference sequence). The CDR3 length is 13 residues. CDR3 region: CASSYSVIYEQYF. CDR3 coding DNA: TGTGCCAGCAGTTACTCGGTCATTTACGAGCAGTACTTC.

The rearrangement joins TRBV6-2 or TRBV6-3 to TRBJ1-4; possible D gene TRBD1, 6 bases. The V gene's germline CDR1 is MNHEY and CDR2 SVGEGT. The ends were cut back, 10 bases at V and 6 bases at J, with 21 bases in the middle. CDR3 length equals 15 residues. CDR3 sequence reads: CATIPLTGSYEKLFF. The DNA for the CDR3 is TGTGCCACCATCCCCCTAACAGGGAGTTATGAAAAACTGTTTTTT.

This clone has more than one count but fewer than ten. The chain employs TRBV5-1 and TRBJ2-2, with no clear D. The CDR3 covers 11 residues. In germline, CDR1 is SGHRS, CDR2 YFSETQ. The V and J ends lost 4 bases and 5 bases respectively, with 3 bases between them. For the CDR3, the DNA is TGCGCCAGCAGCGAAACCGGGGAGCTGTTTTTT. Translating it yields CASSETGELFF. Using reference TRBV5-1 and TRBJ2-2 for the parts outside the CDR3, the full variable domain is KAGVTQTPRYLIKTRGQQVTLSCSPISGHRSVSWYQQTPGQGLQFLFEYFSETQRNKGNFPGRFSGRQFSNSRSEMNVSTLELGDSALYLCASSETGELFFGEGSRLTVL.

The chain couples TRBV6-6 to TRBJ1-6; no firm D call. Trimming took 9 bases from V and 4 from J, leaving 1 base between them. Germline-derived CDR1 and CDR2 are MNHNY and SVGAGI (reference sequence). CDR3 length equals 10 residues. The CDR3 nucleotides read TGTGCCAGATATAATTCACCCCTCCACTTT. It specifies CARYNSPLHF.

This sequence joins TRBV18 and TRBJ1-5, with 9 bases aligning to TRBD1. Looked up from germline, CDR1 is KGHSH and CDR2 is LQKENI. The CDR3 extends over 18 amino acids. The V and J ends lost 3 bases and 0 bases, in that order; junction bases with no gene match: 9. CDR3: CASSPSPPGQGSNQPQHF. The CDR3, as DNA: TGTGCCAGCTCACCTTCTCCGCCGGGACAGGGTAGCAATCAGCCCCAGCATTTT.

The genes are TRBV9 and TRBJ1-1, with D unclear. V was clipped by 4 bases and J by 1 base, with 11 bases between them. The length of the CDR3 is 14 residues. In germline, CDR1 is SGDLS, CDR2 YYNGEE. For the CDR3, the DNA is TGTGCCAGCAGCCAACAAGATGGGAACACTGAAGCTTTCTTT. Translation gives CASSQQDGNTEAFF.

This rearrangement joins TRBV30 to TRBJ2-3; D is possibly TRBD1 (6 bases). CDR1 is GTSNPN, CDR2 SVGIG, per germline (reference sequence). V was trimmed by 1 base and J by 0 bases, leaving 8 bases between them. This CDR3 is built from 14 residues. CDR3 protein: CAWSGGTSTDTQYF. CDR3 in DNA: TGTGCCTGGAGTGGAGGGACAAGCACAGATACGCAGTATTTT.

The chain joins TRBV5-6 to TRBJ1-1; TRBD1 is a possible D gene (6 bases). Trimming shortened V by 4 bases and J by 6 bases, and 16 bases separated the two germline ends. The length of the CDR3 is 14 residues. Germline CDR1 SGHDT, CDR2 YYEEEE. CDR3 sequence (DNA): TGTGCCAGCAGCGTGGACTTTGGGGGCGCTGAAGCTTTCTTT. It yields the protein CASSVDFGGAEAFF. The variable domain in full, completed from reference TRBV5-6 and TRBJ1-1, reads DAGVTQSPTHLIKTRGQQVTLRCSPKSGHDTVSWYQQALGQGPQFIFQYYEEEERQRGNFPDRFSGHQFPNYSSELNVNALLLGDSALYLCASSVDFGGAEAFFGQGTRLTVV.

This chain joins TRBV19 and TRBJ2-5; 7 nucleotides line up with TRBD2. Germline loops: CDR1 LNHDA, CDR2 SQIVND (reference sequence). The V segment lost 1 base and the J segment 4 bases; nucleotides outside the gene matches: 3. The CDR3 runs to 14 residues. CDR3 sequence (DNA): TGTGCCAGTAGTATAGGGGGCGGGAGAGAGACCCAGTACTTC. It encodes CASSIGGGRETQYF.

The chain carries TRBV5-1 and TRBJ2-3; 10 nucleotides line up with TRBD2. There are 15 residues in the CDR3. V shed 4 bases and J 0 bases; nucleotides not matched to a gene: 2. The germline V gene has CDR1 SGHRS and CDR2 YFSETQ. The DNA for the CDR3 is TGCGCCAGCAGCATACTAGCGGGGAGCACAGATACGCAGTATTTT. It yields the protein CASSILAGSTDTQYF.

The rearrangement uses TRBV5-4 and TRBJ1-5; D possibly corresponds to TRBD1 (5 bases). Per germline, CDR1 SGHNT and CDR2 YYREEE (reference sequence). V was pared by 2 bases and J by 6 bases, with 12 bases between. There are 14 residues in the CDR3. The CDR3, as DNA: TGTGCCAGCAGCTTTGGGGGATTCGGTCAGCCCCAGCATTTT. Translating gives CASSFGGFGQPQHF.

V and J are TRBV7-2 and TRBJ1-2, with no clear D. In germline, CDR1 is SGHTA, CDR2 FQGNSA. The ends were cut back, 1 base at V and 2 bases at J, with 8 bases in the middle. This CDR3 spans 14 amino acids. This chain's CDR3 is CASSLVQTNYGYTF. The CDR3 DNA follows: TGTGCCAGCAGCTTAGTACAGACAAACTATGGCTACACCTTC.

The chain links TRBV2 to TRBJ1-5; TRBD1 agrees at 8 bases. Germline V gene lookup returns CDR1 SNHLY and CDR2 FYNNEI. The CDR3 length is 14 residues. Trimming at V came to 6 bases and at J to 2 bases, leaving 3 bases not matched to a gene. The CDR3 DNA follows: TGTGCCAGCAGCGACAGGGGTGGCAATCAGCCCCAGCATTTT. Encoded protein: CASSDRGGNQPQHF. Variable domain in full (rest from reference TRBV2 and TRBJ1-5): EPEVTQTPSHQVTQMGQEVILRCVPISNHLYFYWYRQILGQKVEFLVSFYNNEISEKSEIFDDQFSVERPDGSNFTLKIRSTKLEDSAMYFCASSDRGGNQPQHFGDGTRLSIL.

This clone was found once. This chain uses TRBV18 with TRBJ1-2, with D perhaps matching TRBD1 (5 bases). Trimming left V 2 bases short and J 1 base short, with 20 bases between. Germline V CDR1 and CDR2: KGHSH, LQKENI. The CDR3 is 18 residues long. CDR3 bases: TGTGCCAGCTCACCAAGGCAGCCAACTAAGGGACGTAACTATGGCTACACCTTC. Protein product: CASSPRQPTKGRNYGYTF.

J is TRBJ2-7 and V is TRBV13, with D possibly TRBD2 on 5 matching bases. Germline V CDR1 and CDR2: PRHDT, FYEKMQ (reference sequence). CDR3 length: 14 residues. The ends were cut back, 2 bases at V and 7 bases at J, with 15 bases in the middle. CDR3 amino acids: CASSLSRATREQYF. The CDR3, as DNA: TGTGCCAGCAGCTTATCGAGGGCTACGAGGGAGCAGTACTTC.

The chain combines TRBV7-2 with TRBJ1-1, with D hard to call. This CDR3 spans 11 amino acids. Germline lookup yields CDR1 SGHTA and CDR2 FQGNSA. Trimming removed 4 bases from V and 7 bases from J, with 7 bases in between. CDR3 amino acids: CASSSALEAFF. The DNA of the CDR3 is TGTGCCAGCAGCTCGGCTCTTGAAGCTTTCTTT.

This clone was detected only once. The chain links TRBV18 to TRBJ1-3; D not resolved. The ends were cut back, 3 bases at V and 0 bases at J, with 6 bases in the middle. The CDR3 is made up of 14 amino acids. CDR1 is KGHSH and CDR2 is LQKENI in the germline V gene. CDR3 residues: CASSPPYSGNTIYF. CDR3 bases: TGTGCCAGCTCACCCCCCTACTCTGGAAACACCATATATTTT.